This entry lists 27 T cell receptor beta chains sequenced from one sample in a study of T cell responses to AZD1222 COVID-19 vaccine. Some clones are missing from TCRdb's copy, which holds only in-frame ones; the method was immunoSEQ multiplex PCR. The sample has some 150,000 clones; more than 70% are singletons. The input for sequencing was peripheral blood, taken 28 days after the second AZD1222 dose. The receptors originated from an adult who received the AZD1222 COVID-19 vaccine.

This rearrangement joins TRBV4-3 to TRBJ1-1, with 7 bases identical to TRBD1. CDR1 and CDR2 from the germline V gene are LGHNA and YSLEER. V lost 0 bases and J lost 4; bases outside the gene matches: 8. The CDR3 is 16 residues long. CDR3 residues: CASSQDLTGDLTEAFF. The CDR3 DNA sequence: TGCGCCAGCAGCCAAGACCTTACAGGGGACCTCACTGAAGCTTTCTTT.

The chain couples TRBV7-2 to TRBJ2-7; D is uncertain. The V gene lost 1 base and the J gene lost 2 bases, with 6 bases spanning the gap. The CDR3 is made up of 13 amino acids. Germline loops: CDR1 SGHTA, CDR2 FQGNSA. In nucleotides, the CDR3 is TGTGCCAGCAGCTTAGTCGGTGCCTACGAGCAGTACTTC. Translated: CASSLVGAYEQYF. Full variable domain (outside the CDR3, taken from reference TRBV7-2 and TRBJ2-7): GAGVSQSPSNKVTEKGKDVELRCDPISGHTALYWYRQSLGQGLEFLIYFQGNSAPDKSGLPSDRFSAERTGGSVSTLTIQRTQQEDSAVYLCASSLVGAYEQYFGPGTRLTVT.

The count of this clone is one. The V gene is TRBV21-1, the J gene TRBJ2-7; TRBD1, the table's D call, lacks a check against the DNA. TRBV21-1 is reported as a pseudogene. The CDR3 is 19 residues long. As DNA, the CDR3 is TGTGCCAGCAGCAAACCCCCCCGAGTGCAGGACAAATGCTCCTACGAGCAGTACTTC. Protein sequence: CASSKPPRVQDKCSYEQYF.

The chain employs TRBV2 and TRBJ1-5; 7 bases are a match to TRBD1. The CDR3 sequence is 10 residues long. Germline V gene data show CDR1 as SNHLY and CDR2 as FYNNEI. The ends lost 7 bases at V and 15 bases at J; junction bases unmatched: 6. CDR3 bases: TGTGCCAGCAAGGGGGCCGAGCCGCATTTT. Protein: CASKGAEPHF. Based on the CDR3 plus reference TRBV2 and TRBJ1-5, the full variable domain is EPEVTQTPSHQVTQMGQEVILRCVPISNHLYFYWYRQILGQKVEFLVSFYNNEISEKSEIFDDQFSVERPDGSNFTLKIRSTKLEDSAMYFCASKGAEPHFGDGTRLSIL.

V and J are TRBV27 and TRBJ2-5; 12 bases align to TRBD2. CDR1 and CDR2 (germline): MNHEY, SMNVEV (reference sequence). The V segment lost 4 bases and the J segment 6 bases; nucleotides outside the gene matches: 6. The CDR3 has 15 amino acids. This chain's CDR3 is CASSSGLAGTKTQYF. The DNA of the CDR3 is TGTGCCAGCAGTTCCGGACTAGCGGGAACGAAGACCCAGTACTTC.

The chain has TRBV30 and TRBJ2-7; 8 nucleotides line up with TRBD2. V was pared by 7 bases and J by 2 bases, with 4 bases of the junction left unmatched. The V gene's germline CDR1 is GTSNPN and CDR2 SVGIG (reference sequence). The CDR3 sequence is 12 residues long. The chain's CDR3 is CAYGGGPYEQYF. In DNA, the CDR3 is TGTGCCTACGGGGGGGGGCCCTACGAGCAGTACTTC.

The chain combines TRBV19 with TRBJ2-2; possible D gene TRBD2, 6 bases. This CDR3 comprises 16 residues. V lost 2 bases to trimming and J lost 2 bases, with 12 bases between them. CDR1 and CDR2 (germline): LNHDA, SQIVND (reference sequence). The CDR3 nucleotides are TGTGCCAGTAGTATATTAGGGGAGGCCAACACCGGGGAGCTGTTTTTT. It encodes CASSILGEANTGELFF. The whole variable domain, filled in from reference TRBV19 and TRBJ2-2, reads DGGITQSPKYLFRKEGQNVTLSCEQNLNHDAMYWYRQDPGQGLRLIYYSQIVNDFQKGDIAEGYSVSREKKESFPLTVTSAQKNPTAFYLCASSILGEANTGELFFGEGSRLTVL.

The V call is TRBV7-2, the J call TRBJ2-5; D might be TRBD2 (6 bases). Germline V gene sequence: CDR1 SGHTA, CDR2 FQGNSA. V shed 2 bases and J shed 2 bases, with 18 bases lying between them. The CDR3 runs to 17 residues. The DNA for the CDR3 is TGTGCCAGCAGCTTATACAGACTAGGAGAACCTCAAGAGACCCAGTACTTC. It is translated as CASSLYRLGEPQETQYF.

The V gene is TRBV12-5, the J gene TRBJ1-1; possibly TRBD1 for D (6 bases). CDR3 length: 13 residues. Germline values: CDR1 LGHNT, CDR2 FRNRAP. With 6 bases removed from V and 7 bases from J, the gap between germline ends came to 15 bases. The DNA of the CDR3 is TGTGCTAGTGGGGGCGACAGGACCGATGAAGCTTTCTTT. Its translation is CASGGDRTDEAFF.

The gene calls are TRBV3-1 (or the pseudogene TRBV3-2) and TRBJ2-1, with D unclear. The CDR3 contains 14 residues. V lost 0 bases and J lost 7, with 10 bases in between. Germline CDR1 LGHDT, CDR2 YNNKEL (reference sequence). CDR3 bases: TGTGCCAGCAGCCAAGAATTTGTAGGGAATGAGCAGTTCTTC. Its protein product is CASSQEFVGNEQFF.

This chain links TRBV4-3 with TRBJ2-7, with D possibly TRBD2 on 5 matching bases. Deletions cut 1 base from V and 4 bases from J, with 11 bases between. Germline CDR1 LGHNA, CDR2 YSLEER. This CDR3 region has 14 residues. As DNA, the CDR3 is TGCGCCAGCAGCCAAGGCCCGGGAACTTACGAGCAGTACTTC. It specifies CASSQGPGTYEQYF.

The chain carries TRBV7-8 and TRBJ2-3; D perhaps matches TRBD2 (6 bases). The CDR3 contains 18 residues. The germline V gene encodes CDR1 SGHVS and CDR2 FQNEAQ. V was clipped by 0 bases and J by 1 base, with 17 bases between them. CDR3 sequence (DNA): TGTGCCAGCAGCTTAGCGCGGGAATTAGGCCATCGCACAGATACGCAGTATTTT. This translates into CASSLARELGHRTDTQYF.

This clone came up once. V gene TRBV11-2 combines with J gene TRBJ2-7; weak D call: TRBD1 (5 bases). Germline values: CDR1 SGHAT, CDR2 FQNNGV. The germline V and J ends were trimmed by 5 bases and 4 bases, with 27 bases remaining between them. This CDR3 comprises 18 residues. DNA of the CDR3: TGTGCCAGCAGCCGTCAACTAACAGGAAAGAAGCCCTTTTACGAGCAGTACTTC. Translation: CASSRQLTGKKPFYEQYF.

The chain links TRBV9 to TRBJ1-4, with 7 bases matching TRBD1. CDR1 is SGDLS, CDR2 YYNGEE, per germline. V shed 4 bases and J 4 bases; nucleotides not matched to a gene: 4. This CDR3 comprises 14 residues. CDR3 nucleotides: TGTGCCAGCAGCCCGACAGGGAATAATGAAAAACTGTTTTTT. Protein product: CASSPTGNNEKLFF.

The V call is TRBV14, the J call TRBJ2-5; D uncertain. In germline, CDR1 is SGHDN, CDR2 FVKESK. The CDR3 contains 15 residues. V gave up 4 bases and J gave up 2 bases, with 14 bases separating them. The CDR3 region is CASSPRRQDQETQYF. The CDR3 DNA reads TGTGCCAGCAGCCCCCGTCGCCAGGATCAAGAGACCCAGTACTTC.

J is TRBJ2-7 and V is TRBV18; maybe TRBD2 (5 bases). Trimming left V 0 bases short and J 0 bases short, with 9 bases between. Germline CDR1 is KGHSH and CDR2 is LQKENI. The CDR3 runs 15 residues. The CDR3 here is CASSPPAGLSYEQYF. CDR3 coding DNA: TGTGCCAGCTCACCACCGGCGGGTCTCTCCTACGAGCAGTACTTC.

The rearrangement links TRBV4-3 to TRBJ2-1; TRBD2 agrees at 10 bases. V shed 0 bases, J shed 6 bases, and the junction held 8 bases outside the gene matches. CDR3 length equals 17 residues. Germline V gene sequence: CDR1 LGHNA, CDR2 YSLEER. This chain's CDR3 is CASSQEPSGGAGNEQFF. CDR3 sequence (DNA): TGCGCCAGCAGCCAAGAGCCGAGCGGGGGGGCGGGCAATGAGCAGTTCTTC.

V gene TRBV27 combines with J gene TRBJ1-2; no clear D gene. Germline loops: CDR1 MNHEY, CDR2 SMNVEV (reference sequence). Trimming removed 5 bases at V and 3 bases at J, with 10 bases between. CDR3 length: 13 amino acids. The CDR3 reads CASSKRSDYGYTF. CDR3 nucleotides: TGTGCCAGCAGTAAGAGGTCAGACTATGGCTACACCTTC.

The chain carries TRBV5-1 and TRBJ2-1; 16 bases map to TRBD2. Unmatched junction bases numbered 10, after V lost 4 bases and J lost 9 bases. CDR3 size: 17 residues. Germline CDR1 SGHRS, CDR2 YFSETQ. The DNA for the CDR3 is TGCGCCAGCAGCCGGGGACTAGCGGGAGGGCCGTTTAGTGAGCAGTTCTTC. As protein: CASSRGLAGGPFSEQFF.

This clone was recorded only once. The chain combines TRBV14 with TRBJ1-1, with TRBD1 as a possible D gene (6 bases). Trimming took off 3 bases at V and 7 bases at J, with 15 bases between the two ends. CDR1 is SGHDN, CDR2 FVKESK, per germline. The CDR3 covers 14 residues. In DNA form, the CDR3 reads TGTGCCAGCAGCCAGCTCAGGGGAGAGTTTGAAGCTTTCTTT. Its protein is CASSQLRGEFEAFF.

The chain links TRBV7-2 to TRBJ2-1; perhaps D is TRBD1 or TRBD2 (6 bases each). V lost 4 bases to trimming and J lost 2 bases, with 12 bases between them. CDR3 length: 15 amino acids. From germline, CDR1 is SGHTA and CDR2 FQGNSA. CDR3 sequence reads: CASSSYRGPYNEQFF. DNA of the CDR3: TGTGCCAGCAGCTCATACCGGGGGCCCTACAATGAGCAGTTCTTC. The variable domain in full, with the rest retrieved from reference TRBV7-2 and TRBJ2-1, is GAGVSQSPSNKVTEKGKDVELRCDPISGHTALYWYRQSLGQGLEFLIYFQGNSAPDKSGLPSDRFSAERTGGSVSTLTIQRTQQEDSAVYLCASSSYRGPYNEQFFGPGTRLTVL.

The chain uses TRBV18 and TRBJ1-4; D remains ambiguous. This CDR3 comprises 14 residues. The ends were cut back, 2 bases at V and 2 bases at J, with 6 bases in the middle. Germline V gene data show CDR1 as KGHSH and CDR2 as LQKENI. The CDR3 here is CASSPTDTNEKLFF. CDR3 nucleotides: TGTGCCAGCTCACCAACGGATACTAATGAAAAACTGTTTTTT.

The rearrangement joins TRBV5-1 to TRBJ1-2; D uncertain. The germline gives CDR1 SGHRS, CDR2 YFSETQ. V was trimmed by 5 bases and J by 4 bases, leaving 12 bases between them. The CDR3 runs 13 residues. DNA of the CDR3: TGCGCCAGCAGGAATGATGACTTCTATGGCTACACCTTC. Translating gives CASRNDDFYGYTF. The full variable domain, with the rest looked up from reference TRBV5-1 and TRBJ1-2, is KAGVTQTPRYLIKTRGQQVTLSCSPISGHRSVSWYQQTPGQGLQFLFEYFSETQRNKGNFPGRFSGRQFSNSRSEMNVSTLELGDSALYLCASRNDDFYGYTFGSGTRLTVV.

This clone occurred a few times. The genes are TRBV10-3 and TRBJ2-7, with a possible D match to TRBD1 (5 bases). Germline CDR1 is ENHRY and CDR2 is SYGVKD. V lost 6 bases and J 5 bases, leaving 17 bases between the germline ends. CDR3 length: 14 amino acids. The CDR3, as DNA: TGTGCCATCAGGCAGGGAACCCCTTGGGACGAGCAGTACTTC. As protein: CAIRQGTPWDEQYF.

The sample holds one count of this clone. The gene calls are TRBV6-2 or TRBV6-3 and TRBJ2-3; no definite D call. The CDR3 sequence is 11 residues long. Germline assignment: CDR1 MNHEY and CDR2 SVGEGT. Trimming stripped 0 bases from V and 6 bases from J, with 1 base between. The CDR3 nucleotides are TGTGCCAGCAGTTACTCGGATACGCAGTATTTT. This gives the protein CASSYSDTQYF.

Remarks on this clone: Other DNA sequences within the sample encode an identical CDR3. In DNA, the CDR3 is TGCGCCAGCAGCCAAGCACAGGGATACGAGCAGTACTTC. It is translated as CASSQAQGYEQYF. The chain employs TRBV4-1 and TRBJ2-7; TRBD1 is a possible D gene (6 bases). The V end was cut by 1 base, the J end by 4 bases, with 8 bases between. CDR1 and CDR2 from the germline V gene are MGHRA and YSYEKL. There are 13 residues in the CDR3.

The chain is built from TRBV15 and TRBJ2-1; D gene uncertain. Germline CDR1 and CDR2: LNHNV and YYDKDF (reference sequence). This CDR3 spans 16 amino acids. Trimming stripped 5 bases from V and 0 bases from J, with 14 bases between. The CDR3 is CATSVYLGYSYNEQFF. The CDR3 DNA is TGTGCCACCAGCGTTTACCTAGGTTACTCCTACAATGAGCAGTTCTTC.